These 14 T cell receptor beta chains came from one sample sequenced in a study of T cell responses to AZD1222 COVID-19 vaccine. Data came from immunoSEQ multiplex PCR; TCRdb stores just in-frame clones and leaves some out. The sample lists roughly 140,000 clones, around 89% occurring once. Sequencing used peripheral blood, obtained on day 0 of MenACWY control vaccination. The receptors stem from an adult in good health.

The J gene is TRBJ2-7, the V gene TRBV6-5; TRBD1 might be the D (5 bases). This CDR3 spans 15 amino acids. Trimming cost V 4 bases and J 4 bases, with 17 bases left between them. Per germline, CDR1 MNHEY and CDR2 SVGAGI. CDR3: CASSSGFLTRYEQYF. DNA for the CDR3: TGTGCCAGCAGTTCAGGGTTTTTAACTCGTTACGAGCAGTACTTC.

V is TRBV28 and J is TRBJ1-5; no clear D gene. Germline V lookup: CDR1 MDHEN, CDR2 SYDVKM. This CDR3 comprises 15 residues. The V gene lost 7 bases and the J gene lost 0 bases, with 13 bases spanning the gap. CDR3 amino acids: CASIPEAVSNQPQHF. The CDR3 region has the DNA TGTGCCAGCATCCCGGAGGCTGTTAGCAATCAGCCCCAGCATTTT.

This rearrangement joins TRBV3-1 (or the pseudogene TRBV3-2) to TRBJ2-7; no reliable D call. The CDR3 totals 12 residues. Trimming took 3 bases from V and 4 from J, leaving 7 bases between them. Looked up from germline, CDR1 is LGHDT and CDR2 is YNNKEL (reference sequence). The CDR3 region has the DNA TGTGCCAGCAGCCACCTTGGATACGAGCAGTACTTC. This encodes CASSHLGYEQYF.

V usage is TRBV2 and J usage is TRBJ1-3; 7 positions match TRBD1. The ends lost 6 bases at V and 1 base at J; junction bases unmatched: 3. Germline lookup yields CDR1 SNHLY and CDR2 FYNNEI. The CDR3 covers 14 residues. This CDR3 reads CASRTDRSGNTIYF. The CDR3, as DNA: TGTGCCAGCAGGACGGACAGGTCTGGAAACACCATATATTTT. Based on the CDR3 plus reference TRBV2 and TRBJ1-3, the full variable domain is EPEVTQTPSHQVTQMGQEVILRCVPISNHLYFYWYRQILGQKVEFLVSFYNNEISEKSEIFDDQFSVERPDGSNFTLKIRSTKLEDSAMYFCASRTDRSGNTIYFGEGSWLTVV.

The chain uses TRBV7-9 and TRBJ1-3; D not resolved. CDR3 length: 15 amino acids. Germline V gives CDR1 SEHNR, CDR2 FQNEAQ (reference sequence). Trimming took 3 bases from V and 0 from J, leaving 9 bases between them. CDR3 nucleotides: TGTGCCAGCAGCTTTCTACTGAGCTCTGGAAACACCATATATTTT. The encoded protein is CASSFLLSSGNTIYF.

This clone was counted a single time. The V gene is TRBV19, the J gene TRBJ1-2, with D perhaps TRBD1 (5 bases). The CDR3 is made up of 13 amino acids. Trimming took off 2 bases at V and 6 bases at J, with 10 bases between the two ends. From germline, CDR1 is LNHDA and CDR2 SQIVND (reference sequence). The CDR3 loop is CASSITTVNGYTF. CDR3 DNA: TGTGCCAGTAGTATAACGACAGTGAATGGCTACACCTTC.

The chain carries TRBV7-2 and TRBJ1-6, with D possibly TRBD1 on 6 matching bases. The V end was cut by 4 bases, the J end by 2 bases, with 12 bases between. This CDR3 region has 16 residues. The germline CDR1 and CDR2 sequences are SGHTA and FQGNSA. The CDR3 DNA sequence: TGTGCCAGCAGCTGGGGCGGGGGCCCCTATAATTCACCCCTCCACTTT. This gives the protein CASSWGGGPYNSPLHF.

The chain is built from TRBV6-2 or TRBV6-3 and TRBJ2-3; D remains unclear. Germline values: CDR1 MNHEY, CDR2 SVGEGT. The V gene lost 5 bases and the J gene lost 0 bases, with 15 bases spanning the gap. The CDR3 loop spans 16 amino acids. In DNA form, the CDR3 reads TGTGCCAGCAGTCCGTTTGGCCGTGCTAGCACAGATACGCAGTATTTT. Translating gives CASSPFGRASTDTQYF.

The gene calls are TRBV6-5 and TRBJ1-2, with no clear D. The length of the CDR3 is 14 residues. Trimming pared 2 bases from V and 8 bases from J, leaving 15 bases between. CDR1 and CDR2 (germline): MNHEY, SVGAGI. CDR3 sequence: CASSYMREVRGYTF. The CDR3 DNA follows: TGTGCCAGCAGTTACATGAGAGAGGTTCGAGGCTACACCTTC.

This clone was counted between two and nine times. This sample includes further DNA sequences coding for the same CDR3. CDR3 region: CASSIRTASSGNTIYF. The CDR3 nucleotides read TGTGCCAGTAGTATCCGCACCGCTAGCTCTGGAAACACCATATATTTT. This chain connects TRBV19 to TRBJ1-3; D is ambiguous. Trimming pared 3 bases from V and 0 bases from J, leaving 12 bases between. This CDR3 region has 16 residues. CDR1 and CDR2 from the germline V gene are LNHDA and SQIVND (reference sequence).

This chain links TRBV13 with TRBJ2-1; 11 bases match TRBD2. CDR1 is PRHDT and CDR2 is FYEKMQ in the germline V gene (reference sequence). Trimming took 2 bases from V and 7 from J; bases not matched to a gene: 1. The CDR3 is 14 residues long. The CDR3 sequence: CASSLTSGSNEQFF. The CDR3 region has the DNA TGTGCCAGCAGCTTAACTAGCGGGAGTAATGAGCAGTTCTTC.

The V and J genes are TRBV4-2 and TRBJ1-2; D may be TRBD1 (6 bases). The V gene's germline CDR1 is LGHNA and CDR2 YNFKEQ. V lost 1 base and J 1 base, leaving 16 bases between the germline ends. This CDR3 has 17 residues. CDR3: CASSQVPGQRLNYGYTF. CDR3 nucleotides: TGTGCCAGCAGCCAAGTCCCCGGACAGCGACTTAACTATGGCTACACCTTC.

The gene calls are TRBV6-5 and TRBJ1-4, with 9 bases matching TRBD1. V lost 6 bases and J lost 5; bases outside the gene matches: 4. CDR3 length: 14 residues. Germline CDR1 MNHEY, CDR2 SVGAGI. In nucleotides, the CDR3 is TGTGCCAGCAGCCAGGGACAGGGAAATGAAAAACTGTTTTTT. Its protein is CASSQGQGNEKLFF.

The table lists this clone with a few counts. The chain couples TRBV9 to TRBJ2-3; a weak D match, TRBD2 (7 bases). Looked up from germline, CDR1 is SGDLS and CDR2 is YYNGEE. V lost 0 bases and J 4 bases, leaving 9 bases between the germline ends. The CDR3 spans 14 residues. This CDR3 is CASSVGGGADTQYF. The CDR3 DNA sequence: TGTGCCAGCAGCGTAGGCGGGGGCGCAGATACGCAGTATTTT.